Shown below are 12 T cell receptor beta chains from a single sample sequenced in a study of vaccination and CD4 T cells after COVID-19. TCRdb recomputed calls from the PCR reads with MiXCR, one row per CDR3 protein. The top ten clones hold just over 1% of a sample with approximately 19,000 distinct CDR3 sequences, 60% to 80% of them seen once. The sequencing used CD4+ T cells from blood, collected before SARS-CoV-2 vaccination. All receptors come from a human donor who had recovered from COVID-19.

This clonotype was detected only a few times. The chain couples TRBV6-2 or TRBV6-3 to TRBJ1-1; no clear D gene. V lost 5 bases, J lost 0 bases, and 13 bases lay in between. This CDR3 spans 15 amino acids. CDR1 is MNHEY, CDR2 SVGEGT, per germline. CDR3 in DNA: TGTGCCAGCAGTCCATCGGACTCGGTGAACACTGAAGCTTTCTTT. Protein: CASSPSDSVNTEAFF.

In DNA, the CDR3 is TGTGCCAGTAGGGCCAGGGGGGGGCCAGAGACCCAGTACTTC. It yields the protein CASRARGGPETQYF. V usage is TRBV19 and J usage is TRBJ2-5; D is tentatively TRBD1 or TRBD2 (7 bases each). The germline CDR1 and CDR2 sequences are LNHDA and SQIVND (reference sequence). The CDR3 runs to 14 residues. V was pared by 6 bases and J by 4 bases, with 15 bases between.

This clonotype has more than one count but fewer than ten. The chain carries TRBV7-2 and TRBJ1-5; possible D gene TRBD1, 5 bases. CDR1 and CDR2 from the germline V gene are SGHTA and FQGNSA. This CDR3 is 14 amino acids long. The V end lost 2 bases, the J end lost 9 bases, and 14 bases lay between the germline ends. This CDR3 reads CASSLSSDSPPQHF. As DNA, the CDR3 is TGTGCCAGCAGCTTATCCTCAGACAGTCCGCCCCAGCATTTT.

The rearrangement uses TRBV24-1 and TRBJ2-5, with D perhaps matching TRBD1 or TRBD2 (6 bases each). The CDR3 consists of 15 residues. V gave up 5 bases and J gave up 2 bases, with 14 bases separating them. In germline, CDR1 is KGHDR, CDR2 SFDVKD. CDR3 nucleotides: TGTGCCACCAGTGCCGGGGGCTCGGCTCAAGAGACCCAGTACTTC. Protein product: CATSAGGSAQETQYF.

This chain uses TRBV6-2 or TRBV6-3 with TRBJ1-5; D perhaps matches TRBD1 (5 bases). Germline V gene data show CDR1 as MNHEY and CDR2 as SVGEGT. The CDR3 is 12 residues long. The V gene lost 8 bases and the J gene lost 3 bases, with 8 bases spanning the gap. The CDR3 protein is CASGAVNQPQHF. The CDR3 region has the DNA TGTGCCAGCGGGGCGGTCAATCAGCCCCAGCATTTT.

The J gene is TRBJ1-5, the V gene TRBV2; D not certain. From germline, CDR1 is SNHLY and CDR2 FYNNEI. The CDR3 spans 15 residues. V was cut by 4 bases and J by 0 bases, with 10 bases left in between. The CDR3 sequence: CASSAGGNSNQPQHF. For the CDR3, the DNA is TGTGCCAGCAGTGCAGGTGGGAATAGCAATCAGCCCCAGCATTTT.

CDR3 coding DNA: TGCAGTGCTTCTGCTAGCGCCACCGGGGAGCTGTTTTTT. It translates to CSASASATGELFF. The chain combines TRBV20-1 with TRBJ2-2; tentatively, D is TRBD2 (6 bases). Germline loops: CDR1 DFQATT, CDR2 SNEGSKA (reference sequence). Trimming pared 5 bases from V and 4 bases from J, leaving 11 bases between. The CDR3 consists of 13 residues.

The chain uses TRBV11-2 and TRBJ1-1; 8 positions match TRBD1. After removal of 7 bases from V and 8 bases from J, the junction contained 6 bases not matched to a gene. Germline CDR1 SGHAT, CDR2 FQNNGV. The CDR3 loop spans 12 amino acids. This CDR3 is CASNLRTGEAFF. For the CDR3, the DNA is TGTGCCAGCAACCTACGGACAGGGGAAGCTTTCTTT.

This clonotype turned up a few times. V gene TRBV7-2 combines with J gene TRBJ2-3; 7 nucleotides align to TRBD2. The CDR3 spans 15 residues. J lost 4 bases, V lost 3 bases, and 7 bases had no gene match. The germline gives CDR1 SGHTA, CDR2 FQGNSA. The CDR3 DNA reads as TGTGCCAGCAGCTTCGGCGGGAGTGGGGCAGATACGCAGTATTTT. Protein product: CASSFGGSGADTQYF.

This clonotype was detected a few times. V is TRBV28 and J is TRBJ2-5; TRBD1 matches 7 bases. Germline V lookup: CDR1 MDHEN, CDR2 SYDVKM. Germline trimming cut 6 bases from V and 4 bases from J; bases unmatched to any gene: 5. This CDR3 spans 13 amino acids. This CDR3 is CASSTGVPETQYF. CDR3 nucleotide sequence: TGTGCCAGCAGCACAGGGGTCCCAGAGACCCAGTACTTC.

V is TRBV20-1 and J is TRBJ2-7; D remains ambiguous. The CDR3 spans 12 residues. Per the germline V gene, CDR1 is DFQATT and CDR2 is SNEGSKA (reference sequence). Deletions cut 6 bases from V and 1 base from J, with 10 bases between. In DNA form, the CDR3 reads TGCAGTGCCACCGACACATCCTACGAGCAGTACTTC. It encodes CSATDTSYEQYF.

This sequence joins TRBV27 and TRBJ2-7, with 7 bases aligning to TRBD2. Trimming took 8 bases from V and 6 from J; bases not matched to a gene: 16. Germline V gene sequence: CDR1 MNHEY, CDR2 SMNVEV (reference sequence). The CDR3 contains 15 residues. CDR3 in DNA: TGTGCCAGCGTCCCGCTCGGGGGAGGGCCGAGCGAGCAGTACTTC. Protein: CASVPLGGGPSEQYF.